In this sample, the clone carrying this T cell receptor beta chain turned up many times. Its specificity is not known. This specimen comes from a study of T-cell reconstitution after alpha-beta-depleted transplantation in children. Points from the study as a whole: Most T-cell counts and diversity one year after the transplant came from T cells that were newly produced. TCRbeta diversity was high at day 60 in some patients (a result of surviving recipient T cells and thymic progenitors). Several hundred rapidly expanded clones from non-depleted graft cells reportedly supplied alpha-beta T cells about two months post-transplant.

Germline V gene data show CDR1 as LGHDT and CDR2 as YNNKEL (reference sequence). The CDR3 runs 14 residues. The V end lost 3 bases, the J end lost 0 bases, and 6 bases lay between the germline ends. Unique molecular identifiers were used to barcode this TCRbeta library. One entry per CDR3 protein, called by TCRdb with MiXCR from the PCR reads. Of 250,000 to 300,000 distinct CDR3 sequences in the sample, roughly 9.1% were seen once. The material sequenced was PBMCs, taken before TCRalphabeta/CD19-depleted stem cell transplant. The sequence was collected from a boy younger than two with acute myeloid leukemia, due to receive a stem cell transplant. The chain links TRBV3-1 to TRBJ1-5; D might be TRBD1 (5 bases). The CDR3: CASSQGDSNQPQHF. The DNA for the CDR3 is TGTGCCAGCAGCCAGGGGGATAGCAATCAGCCCCAGCATTTT.